The TCR beta chain under discussion was sequenced for a study of cytomegalovirus exposure and HLA in healthy donors. Broader study findings: Owing to their indistinguishability, certain V segments, notably TRBV6-2 and TRBV6-3, were excluded. Reports credit the classifier with highly specific, highly sensitive diagnosis of cytomegalovirus status.

The CDR3 runs 16 residues. Germline CDR1 and CDR2: SEHNR and FQNEAQ (reference sequence). Donors counted as nominally healthy when sampled, yet unrecorded immune exposures were likely. In the PCR, 60 Vbeta and 13 Jbeta primers were used. The table came from immunoSEQ multiplex PCR; TCRdb's copy has only in-frame clones and leaves some out. The table has roughly 110,000 clones, 82% seen once. In this sample, this clone turned up a few times. Its specificity is not known. An end of the junction differs from the germline gene, which may be a read error. The TCR sequence derives from a man aged 50 or older in good health and CMV-seronegative. Sequencing was done on a sample of PBMCs. The genes are TRBV7-9 and TRBJ2-7; 11 bases line up with TRBD1. The CDR3 loop reads CASSQGSGTGGYEQYF. DNA for the CDR3: TGCGCCAGCAGCCAAGGGTCCGGGACAGGGGGCTACGAGCAGTACTTC.